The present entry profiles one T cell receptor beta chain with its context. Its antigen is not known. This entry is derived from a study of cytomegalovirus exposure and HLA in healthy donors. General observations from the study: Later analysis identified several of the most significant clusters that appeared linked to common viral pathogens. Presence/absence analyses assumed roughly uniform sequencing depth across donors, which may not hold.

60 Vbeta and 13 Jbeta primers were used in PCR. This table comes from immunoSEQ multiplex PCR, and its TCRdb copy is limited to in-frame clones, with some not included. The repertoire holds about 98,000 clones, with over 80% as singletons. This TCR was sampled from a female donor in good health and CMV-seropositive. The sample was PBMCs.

The CDR3: CASRSPGEGQPQHF. CDR3 nucleotide sequence: TGTGCCAGCAGATCCCCGGGGGAGGGTCAGCCCCAGCATTTT. The V and J genes are TRBV6-6 and TRBJ1-5; possibly TRBD1 for D (5 bases). The germline V gene encodes CDR1 MNHNY and CDR2 SVGAGI (reference sequence). The CDR3 is 14 residues long. V was clipped by 6 bases and J by 6 bases, with 15 bases between them.